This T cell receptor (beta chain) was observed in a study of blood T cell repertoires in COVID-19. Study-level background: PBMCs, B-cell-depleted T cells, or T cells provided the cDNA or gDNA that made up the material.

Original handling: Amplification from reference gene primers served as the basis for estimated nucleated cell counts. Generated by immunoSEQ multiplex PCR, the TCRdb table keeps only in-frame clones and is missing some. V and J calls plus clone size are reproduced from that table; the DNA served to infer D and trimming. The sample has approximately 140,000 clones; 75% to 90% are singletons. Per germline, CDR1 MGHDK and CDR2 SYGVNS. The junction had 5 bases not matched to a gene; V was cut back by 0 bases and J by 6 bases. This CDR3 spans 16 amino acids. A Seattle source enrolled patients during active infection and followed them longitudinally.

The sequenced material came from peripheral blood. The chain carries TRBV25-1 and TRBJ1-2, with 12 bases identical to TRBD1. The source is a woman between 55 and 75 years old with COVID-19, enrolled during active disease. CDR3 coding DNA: TGTGCCAGCAGTGAATATGGGGACAGGGGGCTAGATGGCTACACCTTC. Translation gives CASSEYGDRGLDGYTF.